This T cell receptor beta chain came from a study of blood T cell repertoires in COVID-19 (dated by TCRdb to between 2020 and 2021). The study in broad terms: Samples covering the acute and convalescent phases of COVID-19 were provided by collaborators in the United States, Italy and Spain. The material from the prospective study consisted of cDNA or gDNA derived from T cells, B-cell-depleted T cells, or PBMCs. The dataset comprised deeply sampled blood TCRbeta repertoires from subjects exposed to, actively infected with, or recovered from COVID-19. The repertoires were made available in a free public database intended to serve as a resource for research on the immune response to SARS-CoV-2. Samples were obtained from the ongoing ImmuneRACE study (first 160 participants) and from 1,200 or so subjects provided by 6 global collaborators. The sample metadata nearly always contained a de-identified subject ID, COVID-19 status, age in years and sex. Where HLA class I and class II types were available, the types were taken from metadata supplied by the sample provider, not from assay-based typing.

The germline V gene (reference sequence) provides CDR1 LNHDA and CDR2 SQIVND. V was cut back by 6 bases and J by 0 bases, leaving a gap of 11 bases between them. The CDR3 contains 14 residues, cysteine and phenylalanine counted. The entry retains the CDR3 DNA only, 42 bases that are in frame from base 1. TCRbeta CDR3 regions were amplified from genomic DNA by means of the immunoSEQ Assay, a bias-controlled multiplex PCR. Turning to the authors' computational methods: The number of nucleated cells in each sample was estimated by amplification of reference gene primers within the assay. To quantify the absolute abundance of each unique TCRbeta CDR3 rearrangement, sequence reads were collapsed and filtered. For each sample, productive Simpson clonality was calculated as the square root of Simpson's diversity index over productive rearrangements. Here the immuneACCESS table is served through TCRdb, limited to in-frame sequences with V and J called. Missing clones are a known gap in these copies; in checked studies unresolved V genes cover under half, and the rest lacks a known reason. V and J calls and clone size are copied from that table; D and trimming were computed from the DNA. In all, the sample holds 100,000 to 150,000 clones, and roughly 72% of those were seen once. The ten largest account for approximately 6% of the sample.

A few counts support this clone. No cognate antigen has been identified for it. There are no base qualities to consult, and no much larger clone falls within one base. One collaborating source in Seattle enrolled patients while the patients were actively infected and followed the patients over time throughout the course of disease. Collaborating institutions collected whole blood in K2EDTA tubes following their own protocols. For TCRbeta analysis, collaborator samples were shipped as frozen whole blood, as isolated PBMCs, or as DNA extracted from either sample type. Overall study outcomes, separate from this receptor: The amount of clinical and demographic metadata varied by source and participant and was provided uncurated.

In this chain, TRBV19 is recombined with TRBJ1-2, with the D gene call left open. Sequencing was carried out using peripheral blood. The origin of this receptor is an elderly man with COVID-19, enrolled during active disease. The nucleotide sequence is given as TGTGCCAGTAGCCGGTCCCTTACTAACTATGGCTACACCTTC. This codes for CASSRSLTNYGYTF. Extended through the reference TRBV19 and TRBJ1-2 proteins, this CDR3 yields the full variable domain: DGGITQSPKYLFRKEGQNVTLSCEQNLNHDAMYWYRQDPGQGLRLIYYSQIVNDFQKGDIAEGYSVSREKKESFPLTVTSAQKNPTAFYLCASSRSLTNYGYTFGSGTRLTVV.